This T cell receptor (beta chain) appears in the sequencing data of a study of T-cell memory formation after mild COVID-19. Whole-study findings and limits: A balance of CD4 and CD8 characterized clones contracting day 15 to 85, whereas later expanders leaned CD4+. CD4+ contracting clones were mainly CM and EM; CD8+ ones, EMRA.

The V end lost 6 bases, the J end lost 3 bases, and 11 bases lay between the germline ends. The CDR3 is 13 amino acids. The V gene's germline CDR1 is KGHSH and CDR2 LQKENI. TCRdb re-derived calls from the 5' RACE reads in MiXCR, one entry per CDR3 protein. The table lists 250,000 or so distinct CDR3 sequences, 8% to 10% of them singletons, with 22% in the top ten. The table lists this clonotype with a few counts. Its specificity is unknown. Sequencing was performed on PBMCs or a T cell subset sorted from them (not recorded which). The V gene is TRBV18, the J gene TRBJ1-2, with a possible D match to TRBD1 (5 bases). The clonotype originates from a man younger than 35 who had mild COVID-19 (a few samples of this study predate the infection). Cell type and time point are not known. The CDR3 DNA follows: TGTGCCAGCTCCCCGTCGGGGGACTATGGCTACACCTTC. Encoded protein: CASSPSGDYGYTF.